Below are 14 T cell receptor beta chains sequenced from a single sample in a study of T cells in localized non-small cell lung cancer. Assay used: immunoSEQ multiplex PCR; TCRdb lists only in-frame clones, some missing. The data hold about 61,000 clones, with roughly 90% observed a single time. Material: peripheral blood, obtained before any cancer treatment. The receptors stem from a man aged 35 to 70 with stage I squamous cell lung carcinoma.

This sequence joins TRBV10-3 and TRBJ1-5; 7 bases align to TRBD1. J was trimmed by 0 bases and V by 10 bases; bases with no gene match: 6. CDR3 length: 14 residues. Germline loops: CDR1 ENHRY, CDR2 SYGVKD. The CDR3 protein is CASGTDISNQPQHF. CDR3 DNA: TGTGCCAGCGGGACAGATATTAGCAATCAGCCCCAGCATTTT.

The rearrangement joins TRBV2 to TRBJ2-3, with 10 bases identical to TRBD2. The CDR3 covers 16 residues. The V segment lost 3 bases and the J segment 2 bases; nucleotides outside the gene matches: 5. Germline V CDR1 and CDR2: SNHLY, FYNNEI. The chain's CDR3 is CASSDFLAGDTDTQYF. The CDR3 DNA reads TGTGCCAGCAGTGATTTTCTAGCGGGGGACACAGATACGCAGTATTTT.

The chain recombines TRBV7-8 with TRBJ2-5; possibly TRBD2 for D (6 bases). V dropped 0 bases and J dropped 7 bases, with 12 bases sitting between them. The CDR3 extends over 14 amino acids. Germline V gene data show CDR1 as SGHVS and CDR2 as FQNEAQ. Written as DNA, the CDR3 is TGTGCCAGCAGCTTAGCGCTCAACGGGGGGACCCAGTACTTC. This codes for CASSLALNGGTQYF.

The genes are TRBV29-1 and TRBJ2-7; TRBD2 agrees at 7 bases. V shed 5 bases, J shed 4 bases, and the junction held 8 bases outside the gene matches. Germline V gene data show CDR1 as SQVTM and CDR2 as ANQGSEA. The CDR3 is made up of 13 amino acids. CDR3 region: CSVNSGTPYEQYF. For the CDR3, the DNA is TGCAGCGTTAACAGCGGGACCCCGTACGAGCAGTACTTC.

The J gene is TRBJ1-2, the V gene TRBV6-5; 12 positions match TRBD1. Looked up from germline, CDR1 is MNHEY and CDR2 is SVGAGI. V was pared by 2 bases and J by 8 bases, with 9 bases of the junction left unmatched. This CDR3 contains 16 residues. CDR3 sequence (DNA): TGTGCCAGCAGTTACGTCTCGGGGACAGGGGGCTTGGGCTACACCTTC. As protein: CASSYVSGTGGLGYTF.

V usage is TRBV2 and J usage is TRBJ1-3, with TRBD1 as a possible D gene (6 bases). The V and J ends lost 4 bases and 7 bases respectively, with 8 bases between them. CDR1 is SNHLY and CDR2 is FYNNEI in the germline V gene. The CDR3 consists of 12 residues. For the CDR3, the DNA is TGTGCCAGCAGTGTAGGGGGGAACACCATATATTTT. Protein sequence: CASSVGGNTIYF.

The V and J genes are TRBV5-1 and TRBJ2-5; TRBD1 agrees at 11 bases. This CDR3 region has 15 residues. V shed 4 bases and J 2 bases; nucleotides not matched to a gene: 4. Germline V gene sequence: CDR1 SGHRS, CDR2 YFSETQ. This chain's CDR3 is CASSGTGGLQETQYF. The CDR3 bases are TGCGCCAGCAGCGGGACAGGGGGTTTGCAAGAGACCCAGTACTTC.

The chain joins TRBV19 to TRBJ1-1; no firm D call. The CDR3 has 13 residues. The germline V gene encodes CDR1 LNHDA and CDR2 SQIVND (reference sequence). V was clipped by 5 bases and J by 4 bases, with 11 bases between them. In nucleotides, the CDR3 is TGTGCCAGTAGTCCCCAAATGGGCACTGAAGCTTTCTTT. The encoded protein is CASSPQMGTEAFF.

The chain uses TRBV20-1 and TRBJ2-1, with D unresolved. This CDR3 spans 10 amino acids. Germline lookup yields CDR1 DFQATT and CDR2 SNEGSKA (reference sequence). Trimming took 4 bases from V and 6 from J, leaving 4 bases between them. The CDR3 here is CSAIPNEQFF. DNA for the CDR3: TGCAGTGCTATTCCCAATGAGCAGTTCTTC.

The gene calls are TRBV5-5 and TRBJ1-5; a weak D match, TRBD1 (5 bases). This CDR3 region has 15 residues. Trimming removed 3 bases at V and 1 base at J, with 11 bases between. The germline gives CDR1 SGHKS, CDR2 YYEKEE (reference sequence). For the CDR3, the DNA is TGTGCCAGCAGCTCCGGGGCACGGAGCAATCAGCCCCAGCATTTT. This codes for CASSSGARSNQPQHF.

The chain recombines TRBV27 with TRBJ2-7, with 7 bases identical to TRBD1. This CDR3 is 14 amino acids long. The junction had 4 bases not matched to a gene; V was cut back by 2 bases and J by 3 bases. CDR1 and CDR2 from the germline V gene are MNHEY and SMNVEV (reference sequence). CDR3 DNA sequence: TGTGCCAGCAGTTTACGGACAGGAGGCTACGAGCAGTACTTC. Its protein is CASSLRTGGYEQYF.

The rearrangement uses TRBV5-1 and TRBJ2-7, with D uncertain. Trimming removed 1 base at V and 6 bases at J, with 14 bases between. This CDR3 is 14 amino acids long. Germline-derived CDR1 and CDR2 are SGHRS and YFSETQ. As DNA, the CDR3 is TGCGCCAGCAGCTTGTTCGCGCAGCTCGGCGAGCAGTACTTC. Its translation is CASSLFAQLGEQYF.

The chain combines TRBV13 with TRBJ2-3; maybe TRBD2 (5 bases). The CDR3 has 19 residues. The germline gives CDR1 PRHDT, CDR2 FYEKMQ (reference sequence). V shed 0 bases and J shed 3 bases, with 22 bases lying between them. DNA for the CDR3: TGTGCCAGCAGCTTAGGGCTAGCTCCCGAGGGCGAGGAAACAGATACGCAGTATTTT. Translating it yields CASSLGLAPEGEETDTQYF.

The CDR3 bases are TGTGCCAGCCCACGACTAAGGGGGGGCGCGTTCAGGGACACTGAAGCTTTCTTT. The encoded protein is CASPRLRGGAFRDTEAFF. The J gene is TRBJ1-1, the V gene TRBV28, with D perhaps TRBD1 (6 bases). The CDR3 loop spans 18 amino acids. V was trimmed by 8 bases and J by 3 bases, leaving 28 bases between them. Germline-derived CDR1 and CDR2 are MDHEN and SYDVKM.